The 29 T cell receptor beta chains below come from one sample, sequenced in a study of CD8+CD57+ T cells in acquired aplastic anemia. Profiling of TCR beta VDJ combinations and CDR3 sequences used genomic DNA as template. TCRdb itself ran the reads through MiXCR, one entry per CDR3 protein. Among about 81,000 distinct CDR3 sequences listed, approximately 45% were seen once. The sample taken for sequencing was sorted CD4+, CD8+, or CD8+CD57+ T cells (not recorded which) from PBMCs. The receptors were sampled from a human donor in good health, serving as a control.

This clonotype has at least ten counts. The chain uses TRBV10-2 and TRBJ2-7; no definite D call. The length of the CDR3 is 12 residues. In germline, CDR1 is WSHSY, CDR2 SAAADI. Trimming shortened V by 3 bases and J by 1 base, and 4 bases separated the two germline ends. CDR3 loop: CASSDRSYEQYF. CDR3 in DNA: TGCGCCAGCAGTGACAGGTCCTACGAGCAGTACTTC.

The rearrangement links TRBV24-1 to TRBJ1-2, with 7 bases matching TRBD1. The CDR3 runs to 14 residues. The V gene end was trimmed by 4 bases and the J gene end by 8 bases; junction bases not matched to a gene: 9. Germline V CDR1 and CDR2: KGHDR, SFDVKD. CDR3 sequence: CATSETRTGSGYTF. The CDR3 region has the DNA TGTGCCACCAGTGAGACGAGGACAGGCTCCGGCTACACCTTC.

This rearrangement joins TRBV12-3 or TRBV12-4 to TRBJ2-2; D possibly corresponds to TRBD1 (6 bases). CDR3 length: 14 residues. V was shortened by 6 bases and J by 4 bases, with 12 bases between the two germline ends. This CDR3 reads CASSAGTPTGELFF. Written as DNA, the CDR3 is TGTGCCAGCAGCGCCGGGACACCCACCGGGGAGCTGTTTTTT.

This chain uses TRBV25-1 with TRBJ2-7; 10 bases agree with TRBD1. The CDR3 sequence is 15 residues long. V dropped 4 bases and J dropped 2; count of bases not matched to a gene: 5. CDR1 is MGHDK and CDR2 is SYGVNS in the germline V gene. The CDR3 region has the DNA TGTGCCAGCAGTGCTTCCGGGACAGGGGCCTACGAGCAGTACTTC. This codes for CASSASGTGAYEQYF.

In its sample, this clonotype was seen many times. The chain employs TRBV20-1 and TRBJ2-3; D might be TRBD2 (6 bases). Germline CDR1 and CDR2: DFQATT and SNEGSKA (reference sequence). This CDR3 has 16 residues. V lost 6 bases and J 2 bases, leaving 21 bases between the germline ends. The CDR3 protein is CSALPTAGRYTDTQYF. The CDR3, as DNA: TGCAGTGCCCTACCGACTGCGGGGAGATACACAGATACGCAGTATTTT.

The gene calls are TRBV27 and TRBJ1-2; D is perhaps TRBD1 (5 bases). The CDR3 runs 14 residues. Trimming shortened V by 4 bases and J by 3 bases, and 12 bases separated the two germline ends. Germline V gene data show CDR1 as MNHEY and CDR2 as SMNVEV (reference sequence). For the CDR3, the DNA is TGTGCCAGCAGTTCCCACGGGGGAGACTATGGCTACACCTTC. Its translation is CASSSHGGDYGYTF.

This rearrangement joins TRBV7-2 to TRBJ2-1, with D perhaps TRBD1 (6 bases). Looked up from germline, CDR1 is SGHTA and CDR2 is FQGNSA. The CDR3 extends over 16 amino acids. Trimming cost V 2 bases and J 3 bases, with 14 bases left between them. The CDR3 sequence is CASSLSNSDSYNEQFF. The CDR3, as DNA: TGTGCCAGCAGCTTATCGAATTCGGACAGCTACAATGAGCAGTTCTTC.

This clonotype was picked up many times. The DNA for the CDR3 is TGTGCCAGCAGTGAACCGGGACTAGAGGTATACGAGCAGTACTTC. It yields the protein CASSEPGLEVYEQYF. This chain links TRBV2 with TRBJ2-7, with 8 positions matching TRBD2. Germline CDR1 is SNHLY and CDR2 is FYNNEI. The CDR3 is 15 amino acids. V shed 2 bases, J shed 4 bases, and the junction held 7 bases outside the gene matches.

The J gene is TRBJ1-3, the V gene TRBV10-1, with D perhaps matching TRBD1 (5 bases). Germline V gene lookup returns CDR1 WNHNN and CDR2 SYGVQD (reference sequence). The CDR3 is made up of 18 amino acids. With 6 bases removed from V and 0 bases from J, the gap between germline ends came to 21 bases. The CDR3 bases are TGCGCCAGCAGCTACAAACTATCGGGACCTCACTCTGGAAACACCATATATTTT. Translated: CASSYKLSGPHSGNTIYF.

This chain connects TRBV15 to TRBJ2-7; 10 bases match TRBD1. The CDR3 sequence is 16 residues long. Per germline, CDR1 LNHNV and CDR2 YYDKDF (reference sequence). In DNA, the CDR3 is TGTACCACCAGCAGAGTAGGGACAGGGGTTAAGAACGAGCAGTACGTC. Encoded protein: CTTSRVGTGVKNEQYV.

The rearrangement uses TRBV25-1 and TRBJ1-1, with D hard to call. V lost 6 bases and J lost 3, with 8 bases in between. Germline lookup yields CDR1 MGHDK and CDR2 SYGVNS. CDR3 size: 12 residues. The CDR3 reads CASRTLDTEAFF. CDR3 nucleotides: TGTGCCAGCAGGACCCTGGACACTGAAGCTTTCTTT.

This clonotype was counted many times. J is TRBJ2-3 and V is TRBV19; 8 bases match TRBD1. The V gene's germline CDR1 is LNHDA and CDR2 SQIVND (reference sequence). The CDR3 is made up of 16 amino acids. J gave up 3 bases and V 0 bases, and 5 bases lay outside the gene matches. In DNA, the CDR3 is TGTGCCAGTAGTATAGAGACAGGGGTATGGACAGATACGCAGTATTTT. Encoded protein: CASSIETGVWTDTQYF.

The chain recombines TRBV7-9 with TRBJ1-1, with no clear D. This CDR3 is 11 amino acids long. V was clipped by 0 bases and J by 11 bases, with 7 bases between them. Germline CDR1 is SEHNR and CDR2 is FQNEAQ (reference sequence). CDR3 in DNA: TGTGCCAGCAGCTTAGCGGGATATGCTTTCTTT. Translation gives CASSLAGYAFF.

This clonotype was seen only a few times. A junction end diverges from the germline sequence, so it may reflect a read error. V gene TRBV12-3 or TRBV12-4 combines with J gene TRBJ1-2; D call uncertain. The CDR3 contains 15 residues. CDR3 bases: TGTGCCAGCAGTTCTGTGTCCGCACCTAACTATGGCTGCACCTTC. Encoded protein: CASSSVSAPNYGCTF.

This chain uses TRBV29-1 with TRBJ2-5; possible D gene TRBD2, 5 bases. Trimming removed 4 bases at V and 5 bases at J, with 11 bases between. The CDR3 runs to 12 residues. Germline CDR1 SQVTM, CDR2 ANQGSEA. The CDR3 protein is CSVVEGRETQYF. CDR3 sequence (DNA): TGCAGCGTTGTAGAGGGCCGGGAGACCCAGTACTTC.

This clonotype is a singleton in its sample. A much larger clone sits a single nucleotide away, making a read error possible. The CDR3 end shows no conserved phenylalanine or tryptophan, and so a read error is likely. V is TRBV9 and J is TRBJ2-1; a possible D gene is TRBD1 (5 bases). Germline CDR1 and CDR2: SGDLS and YYNGEE. The CDR3 contains 15 residues. V was clipped by 3 bases and J by 5 bases, with 15 bases between them. The CDR3 DNA sequence: TGTGCCAGCAGCGCTTCAGGAGTGGGGCACAATGAGCAGTTCTCC. Protein: CASSASGVGHNEQFS.

The V and J genes are TRBV15 and TRBJ2-3; maybe TRBD1 (5 bases). The CDR3 is 15 residues long. The V gene lost 4 bases and the J gene lost 0 bases, with 11 bases spanning the gap. The germline V gene encodes CDR1 LNHNV and CDR2 YYDKDF (reference sequence). In DNA, the CDR3 is TGTGCCACCAGCATCGGTACAGGAAGCACAGATACGCAGTATTTT. Its translation: CATSIGTGSTDTQYF.

This chain connects TRBV13 to TRBJ1-4, with D unclear. V was pared by 0 bases and J by 0 bases, with 8 bases between. The length of the CDR3 is 16 residues. Germline loops: CDR1 PRHDT, CDR2 FYEKMQ (reference sequence). In nucleotides, the CDR3 is TGTGCCAGCAGCTTAGGGGGCGGCGCAACTAATGAAAAACTGTTTTTT. Protein sequence: CASSLGGGATNEKLFF.

This clonotype was counted many times. This chain joins TRBV9 and TRBJ1-3; D is uncertain. Germline V CDR1 and CDR2: SGDLS, YYNGEE. V was shortened by 3 bases and J by 4 bases, with 8 bases between the two germline ends. CDR3 length: 13 residues. In DNA form, the CDR3 reads TGTGCCAGCAGCGAGGCGGAGGGAAACACCATATATTTT. This gives the protein CASSEAEGNTIYF.

The chain is built from TRBV30 and TRBJ1-6; D uncertain. Germline lookup yields CDR1 GTSNPN and CDR2 SVGIG (reference sequence). V lost 5 bases, J lost 8 bases, and 13 bases lay in between. The CDR3 length is 13 residues. DNA of the CDR3: TGTGCCTGGGCACGATCCGGTTATTCACCCCTCCACTTT. This encodes CAWARSGYSPLHF.

The CDR3 sequence is CAWRGDGLGTEAFF. Written as DNA, the CDR3 is TGTGCCTGGAGGGGGGACGGTCTTGGAACTGAAGCTTTCTTT. The chain uses TRBV19 and TRBJ1-1; tentatively, D is TRBD1 (6 bases). The CDR3 runs 14 residues. Germline lookup yields CDR1 LNHDA and CDR2 SQIVND (reference sequence). Trimming left V 11 bases short and J 5 bases short, with 21 bases between.

Note on this clonotype: A much larger clone lies one base from this, so it may be a read error. The rearrangement uses TRBV20-1 and TRBJ2-5; D unclear. This CDR3 region has 13 residues. Germline CDR1 and CDR2: DFQATT and SNEGSKA (reference sequence). CDR3 in amino acids: CSASPTYQEAQYF. The CDR3, as DNA: TGCAGTGCTAGCCCGACATACCAAGAGGCCCAGTACTTC.

This sequence joins TRBV9 and TRBJ2-7, with D maybe TRBD2 (5 bases). Germline assignment: CDR1 SGDLS and CDR2 YYNGEE. Trimming left V 0 bases short and J 6 bases short, with 13 bases between. The CDR3 spans 14 residues. CDR3 in DNA: TGTGCCAGCAGCGTAGATCCGGGGTGGGGCGAGCAGTACTTC. Its translation: CASSVDPGWGEQYF.

Concerning this clonotype: A read error may produce the germline difference seen at one junction end. V gene TRBV3-1 combines with J gene TRBJ1-3; no clear D gene. The germline V gene has CDR1 LGHDT and CDR2 YNNKEL (reference sequence). The CDR3 is made up of 13 amino acids. The chain's CDR3 is CASSQPVGTTIYF. CDR3 in DNA: TGTGCCAGCAGCCAACCCGTTGGAACCACCATATATTTT.

The rearrangement uses TRBV2 and TRBJ2-3, with 7 nucleotides matching TRBD2. CDR3 length: 16 amino acids. V shed 0 bases and J 2 bases; nucleotides not matched to a gene: 5. Germline CDR1 SNHLY, CDR2 FYNNEI. The CDR3 bases are TGTGCCAGCAGTGAAGCGCTTCGGGGGGTCACAGATACGCAGTATTTT. Translated, it gives CASSEALRGVTDTQYF.

In this sample, this clonotype turned up a few times. The gene calls are TRBV6-5 and TRBJ2-7, with 9 bases lining up with TRBD2. Germline V gene sequence: CDR1 MNHEY, CDR2 SVGAGI. The ends lost 2 bases at V and 5 bases at J; junction bases unmatched: 7. The CDR3 has 15 amino acids. CDR3 sequence (DNA): TGTGCCAGCAGTTACCTTATAGCGGGAGTTGACGAGCAGTACTTC. As protein: CASSYLIAGVDEQYF.

About this clonotype itself: This CDR3 fails to terminate in the conserved phenylalanine or tryptophan, so it likely reflects a read error. Because the CDR3's place on the DNA is in doubt, the DNA is left out and the CDR3 is given as listed by TCRdb. The rearrangement uses TRBV7-4 and TRBJ1-5; the D call of TRBD1 is as the table states it, not checked on the DNA. Inclusive of both ends, the CDR3 amounts to 12 amino acids. Germline-derived CDR1 and CDR2 are SGHVT and SQSDAQ. The CDR3 reads CASSEATGLKHL.

In this sample, this clonotype turned up a few times. This CDR3 is missing its conserved last phenylalanine or tryptophan, likely due to a read error. J is TRBJ1-2 and V is TRBV6-1; no clear D gene. CDR1 is MNHNS, CDR2 SASEGT, per germline. V was pared by 2 bases and J by 10 bases, with 11 bases between. CDR3 size: 12 residues. CDR3 sequence (DNA): TGTGCCAGCAGTGAATTTCTCCCTCCCTACACCCTC. It codes for CASSEFLPPYTL.

This clonotype was observed at least ten times. J is TRBJ1-1 and V is TRBV7-9; 7 nucleotides line up with TRBD1. The junction had 3 bases not matched to a gene; V was cut back by 1 base and J by 4 bases. In germline, CDR1 is SEHNR, CDR2 FQNEAQ (reference sequence). The CDR3 runs to 14 residues. The CDR3 loop reads CASSLDRGGTEAFF. The CDR3 bases are TGTGCCAGCAGCTTAGACAGGGGCGGCACTGAAGCTTTCTTT.